The rows below give T cell receptor beta chains drawn from one sample of a study of cytotoxic CD8 clonotypes in ibrutinib-treated CLL. Clones were sequenced by immunoSEQ multiplex PCR, and TCRdb holds only the in-frame ones, with some missing. The sample carries 200,000 to 250,000 clones, roughly 79% recorded once. The source material was PBMCs, sampled after 12 months of ibrutinib treatment. All receptors derive from a human donor with chronic lymphocytic leukemia. Both conserved end residues are part of each CDR3. The D gene is left open where the match is weak. Not every row has a clone size; where given, it reads once, few, many or a size class.

J	D	V	size	DNA	CDR3
TRBJ1-1	-	TRBV30	few	TGTGCCTGGAGTGGGAGGACCGGACTATACACTGAAGCTTTCTTT	CAWSGRTGLYTEAFF
TRBJ2-1	-	TRBV7-2	-	TGTGCCAGCAGCCCCGATGGGGGGGGCTGGAATGAGCAGTTCTTC	CASSPDGGGWNEQFF
TRBJ2-4	-	TRBV6-1	-	TGTGCCAGCAGTGATCCGGGACTCTTAGCCAAAAACATTCAGTACTTC	CASSDPGLLAKNIQYF
TRBJ2-3	TRBD2	TRBV15	-	TGTGCCACCAGCAGAGATCTAGGACTAGCGGGGGGGTCAGATACGCAGTATTTT	CATSRDLGLAGGSDTQYF
TRBJ1-4	-	TRBV7-8	-	TGTGCCAGCAGCCGCGTTGGGGTCAATGAAAAACTGTTTTTT	CASSRVGVNEKLFF
TRBJ2-1	TRBD2	TRBV5-1	-	TGCGCCAGCAGCGCGGCTAGCGGGAGGTATGAGCAGTTCTTC	CASSAASGRYEQFF
TRBJ2-1	-	TRBV5-1	-	TGCGCCAGCAGCCTGGACTTATACAATGAGCAGTTCTTC	CASSLDLYNEQFF
TRBJ1-6	-	TRBV2	-	TGTGCCAGCAGGCAGACAGGACTCGGGAGTTCACCCCTCCACTTT	CASRQTGLGSSPLHF
TRBJ2-7	TRBD2	TRBV27	-	TGTGCCAGCAGTAAGCGGGAGTCCTACGAGCAGTACTTC	CASSKRESYEQYF
TRBJ1-3	-	TRBV5-1	-	TGCGCCAGCAGCTTGGCCGGCGGGATAACGGGAAACACCATATATTTT	CASSLAGGITGNTIYF
TRBJ1-1	-	TRBV18	once	TGTGCCAGCTCATCAACGTATAGGCGTGACGGAGGGGTGAACACTGAAGCTTTCTTT	CASSSTYRRDGGVNTEAFF
TRBJ2-5	TRBD1	TRBV28	-	TGTGCCAGCAGTTCGGGACAGGGGGGCCAAGAGACCCAGTACTTC	CASSSGQGGQETQYF
TRBJ2-3	TRBD2	TRBV27	-	TGTGCCAGCAGTTTATGGAGCGGGAATTCTGGAGATACGCAGTATTTT	CASSLWSGNSGDTQYF
TRBJ2-7	-	TRBV5-1	few	TGCGCCAGCAGCTTGTCTAGCCCGGGAGATGGGCAGTACTTC	CASSLSSPGDGQYF
TRBJ2-3	-	TRBV28	few	TGTGCCAGCAGGGGGGCAGATACGCAGTATTTT	CASRGADTQYF
TRBJ2-2	-	TRBV27	-	TGTGCCAGCAGTTTATCGAGATTCCGCTTCGGGGAGCTGTTTTTT	CASSLSRFRFGELFF
TRBJ1-4	-	TRBV29-1	-	TGCAGCGTCCTGAAGTACGAAAAACTGTTTTTT	CSVLKYEKLFF
TRBJ2-2	TRBD1	TRBV14	-	TGTGCCAGCAGCGAACAGGGGTCGACCGGGGAGCTGTTTTTT	CASSEQGSTGELFF
TRBJ2-2	TRBD2	TRBV2	-	TGTGCCAGCAGTCGGGACTACCAGAACACCGGGGAGCTGTTTTTT	CASSRDYQNTGELFF
TRBJ2-7	-	TRBV27	-	TGTGCCAGCAGTCGCCGGCCCATTGGAGACTACGAGCAGTACTTC	CASSRRPIGDYEQYF
TRBJ1-4	-	TRBV19	-	TGTGCCAGTAGTGCTCCAGTTCCACGGGCAACTAATGAAAAACTGTTTTTT	CASSAPVPRATNEKLFF
TRBJ1-1	-	TRBV6-5	-	TGTGCCAGCAATCCCCTGGTGAACACTGAAGCTTTCTTT	CASNPLVNTEAFF
TRBJ2-2	TRBD1	TRBV13	-	TGTGCCAGCAGCTTAGCCCTGACAGGGTCCGGGGAGCTGTTTTTT	CASSLALTGSGELFF
TRBJ1-5	-	TRBV21-1	-	TGTGCCAGCAGCAAACGGGACAGGGAGAGCAATCAGCCCCAGCATTTT	CASSKRDRESNQPQHF
TRBJ2-5	TRBD1	TRBV7-6	once	TGTGCCAGCAGCTTAGGAGCAGGGGGTGGGACCCAGTACTTC	CASSLGAGGGTQYF
TRBJ2-7	TRBD2	TRBV19	-	TGTGCCAGTAGTATGGTAGCGGGCAGCACCTACGAGCAGTACTTC	CASSMVAGSTYEQYF
TRBJ1-6	-	TRBV16	-	TGTGCCAGCAGCCAAGACAGAGAAAGCTATAATTCACCCCTCCACTTT	CASSQDRESYNSPLHF
TRBJ1-2	-	TRBV28	-	TGTGCCAGCAGTTGGAACCCGGTCGGTGGCTACACCTTC	CASSWNPVGGYTF
TRBJ1-1	-	TRBV27	-	TGTGCCAGCAGTAAACAGGTGGGGAGCACTGAAGCTTTCTTT	CASSKQVGSTEAFF
TRBJ2-2	TRBD1	TRBV29-1	few	TGCAGCGTACACACAGGGGTCGGGGAGCTGTTTTTT	CSVHTGVGELFF
TRBJ2-1	-	TRBV25-1	-	TGTGCCAGCAGTGAATTAGGGGACGGGACGGGCGATGAGCAGTTCTTC	CASSELGDGTGDEQFF